This entry concerns a single T cell receptor beta chain. The entry originates in a study of blood T cells in healthy people across ages. A second roughly 6 to 11 cycle PCR used barcoded and J-beta primers. TCRdb processed the 5' RACE reads anew with MiXCR; each CDR3 protein has one entry. In the table there are approximately 1,000,000 distinct CDR3 sequences, less than 50% of which are singletons. Trimming removed 4 bases from V and 1 base from J, with 11 bases in between. This CDR3 has 15 amino acids. The germline V gene has CDR1 MNHEY and CDR2 SMNVEV (reference sequence). This receptor was taken from a woman in her sixties in good health. The chain employs TRBV27 and TRBJ2-1; no firm D call. Sequences were obtained from blood. The CDR3 bases are TGTGCCAGCAGTTACACGGCTTGGTCCTACAATGAGCAGTTCTTC. Translating it yields CASSYTAWSYNEQFF.